This T cell receptor beta chain was documented in a study of immune heterogeneity within non-small cell lung tumors. TCR beta CDR3 regions came from multiplex PCR with 32 forward V and 13 reverse J primers. One entry per CDR3 protein results from TCRdb running MiXCR on the multiplex PCR reads. Found here are about 2,800 distinct CDR3 sequences, about 45% of them singletons; the top ten hold more than 8%. The CDR3 length is 14 residues. Germline CDR1 reads SGHTA; CDR2 reads FQGTGA. The V segment lost 5 bases and the J segment 5 bases; nucleotides outside the gene matches: 9. Template material for each sample was 500 to 600 ng of bulk tumor genomic DNA. In surgery, several biopsies were collected from each primary tumor at widely spaced sites. The patients were newly diagnosed with non-small cell lung cancer, had not been treated, and had curative surgery. Everyone who gave samples had just been diagnosed with non-small cell lung cancer and was having surgery with curative intent.

The chain recombines TRBV7-3 with TRBJ2-7; the match to TRBD2 covers 7 bases. The sample comprised lung tumor tissue. The source is a woman in her sixties with non-small cell lung cancer. For the CDR3, the DNA is TGTGCCAGCAGCAGGGGAGGGCAAGGCCACGAGCAGTACTTC. It yields the protein CASSRGGQGHEQYF.